This T cell receptor (beta chain) was sequenced during a study of identical twins listed by TCRdb under 2016. Some background on the complete study: TCR alpha and beta repertoires from monozygotic twins, unrelated adults of various ages and cord blood were deep-sequenced to test whether fetal clonotypes persist. Replicate twin experiments were performed at different times using different library preparation protocols to rule out contamination. Study-wide findings and limitations: The excess sharing between twins in beta out-of-frame sequences was weaker because fewer shared sequences reduced the signal-to-noise ratio. Recombination models systematically underestimated out-of-frame TCR alpha sharing in monozygotic twins but agreed with sharing between unrelated individuals. Compared with coincidental sharing between unrelated individuals, out-of-frame TCR alpha sequences shared between twins had an excess of sequences with low generation probability. Because the same donors could not be followed over many years, conclusions were based on cross-sectional statistical analysis. Fewer insertions were carried by abundant cord blood beta clonotypes; a weaker similar trend was observed in young adult naive repertoires, while no such trend was observed in memory repertoires. Zero-insertion analyses could be partly confounded by invariant T cells such as MAIT and iNKT, though diverse VJ usage argued against such confounding for most clonotypes.

The method was 5' RACE. Sequencing used an Illumina HiSeq 2000. A universal primer binding site was added through template switching, and the final cDNA carried a unique molecular identifier so that TCR cDNA molecules could be counted accurately. Specific primers in the conserved constant-segment region were used to synthesize first-strand cDNA for TCR alpha and beta chains. To control for contamination, every cDNA library carried two barcodes: a SMART-Mk sample barcode plus Illumina barcodes. TruSeq adapter sequences and Illumina sample barcodes were added in two successive PCR steps. Sequencing of the TCR alpha and beta cDNA libraries was done on the Illumina HiSeq platform using custom primers. On the authors' methods: Raw reads were processed with MiGEC to extract unique molecular identifiers, and MiXCR was used to determine CDR3 positions. For each individual, recombination models were inferred using an EM algorithm with the repgenHMM and IGoR tools. The analysis of shared clonotypes was done with the tcR package in R, with sharing normalized by the product of cloneset sizes. To study raw recombination without the effects of thymic and clonal selection, out-of-frame nonproductive sequences were analyzed. The public reads were reanalyzed by TCRdb: fastp trimming at Q25, MiXCR alignment, in-frame beta chains only. For every CDR3 protein sequence, its rows merge into one entry that carries the most common genes and DNA. It is TCRdb's table, rather than the study itself, that gives the V and J calls and clone size. Counted in this sample were under 1 million distinct CDR3 sequences; around an eighth of them appeared once. Around 1.5% of the sample is taken by the ten largest.

Only healthy Caucasian donors were included. The twin cohort consisted of three pairs of female monozygotic twins, all aged about 18 to 29 years. Peripheral blood mononuclear cells were the source from which RNA for the TCR libraries was isolated. This clonotype was counted a few times. Its target antigen remains unknown. Per-nucleotide qualities are absent, and no much larger clonotype sits a single base away. The sample was also linked to a second study, of yellow fever vaccine responses in identical twins. The second study, in turn, reports: The authors reported that the T cell response to vaccination in identical twins appeared partly convergent and partly personalized. Focusing on identical twins, the study followed the T cell clones that responded to the vaccine, and did so with precision.

The sequenced sample was PBMCs. The TCR originated in a woman aged 18-29 years in good health.

The CDR3 protein is CASSPYSGSNQPQHF. The DNA sequence follows: TGTGCCAGCAGCCCCTACTCAGGGAGCAATCAGCCCCAGCATTTT. The chain joins TRBV28 to TRBJ1-5, with a tentative D gene TRBD1 over 5 matching bases. A distance of 13 bases separates the germline ends of V and J, which lose 6 bases and 1 base respectively. The CDR3 covers 15 residues, taking in both the cysteine and the phenylalanine. Only CDR3 DNA is held: 45 bases, read in frame from base 1. The germline V gene yields MDHEN for CDR1 and SYDVKM for CDR2.